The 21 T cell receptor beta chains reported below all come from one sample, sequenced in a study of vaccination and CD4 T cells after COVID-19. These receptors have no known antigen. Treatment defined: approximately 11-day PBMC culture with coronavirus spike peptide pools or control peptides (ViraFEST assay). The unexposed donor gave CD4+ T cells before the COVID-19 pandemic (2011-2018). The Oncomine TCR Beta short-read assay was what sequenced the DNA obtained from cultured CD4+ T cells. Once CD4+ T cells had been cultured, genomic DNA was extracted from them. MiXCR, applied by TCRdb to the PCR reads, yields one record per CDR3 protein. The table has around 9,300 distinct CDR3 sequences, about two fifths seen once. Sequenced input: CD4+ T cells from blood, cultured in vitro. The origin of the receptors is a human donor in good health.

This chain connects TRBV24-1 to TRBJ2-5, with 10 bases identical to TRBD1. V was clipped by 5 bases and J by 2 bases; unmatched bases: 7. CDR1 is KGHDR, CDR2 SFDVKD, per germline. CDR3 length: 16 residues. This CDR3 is CATSGGQGPPQETQYF. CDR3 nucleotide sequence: TGTGCCACCAGTGGGGGACAGGGGCCTCCTCAAGAGACCCAGTACTTC.

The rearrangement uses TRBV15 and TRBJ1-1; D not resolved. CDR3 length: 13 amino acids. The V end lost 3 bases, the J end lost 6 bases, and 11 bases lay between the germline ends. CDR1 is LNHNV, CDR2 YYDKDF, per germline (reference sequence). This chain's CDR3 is CATSRDLIPEAFF. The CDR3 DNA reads TGTGCCACCAGCAGGGACCTGATCCCTGAAGCTTTCTTT.

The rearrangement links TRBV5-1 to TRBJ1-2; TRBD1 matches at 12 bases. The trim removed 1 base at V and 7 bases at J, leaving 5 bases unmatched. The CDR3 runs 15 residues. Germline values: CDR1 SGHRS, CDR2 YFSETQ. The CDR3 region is CASSLSGQGASGYTF. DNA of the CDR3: TGCGCCAGCAGCTTGTCGGGACAGGGGGCCTCTGGCTACACCTTC.

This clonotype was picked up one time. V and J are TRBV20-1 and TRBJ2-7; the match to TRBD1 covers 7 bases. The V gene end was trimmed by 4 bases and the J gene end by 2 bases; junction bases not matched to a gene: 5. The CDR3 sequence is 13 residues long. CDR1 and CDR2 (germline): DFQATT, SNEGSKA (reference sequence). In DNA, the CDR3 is TGCAGTGCTATACCGGGACAGACCTACGAGCAGTACTTC. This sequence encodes CSAIPGQTYEQYF.

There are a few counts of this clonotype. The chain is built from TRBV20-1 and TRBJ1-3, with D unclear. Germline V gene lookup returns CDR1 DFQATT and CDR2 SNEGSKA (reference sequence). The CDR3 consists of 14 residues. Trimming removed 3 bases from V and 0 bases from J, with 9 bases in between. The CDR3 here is CSASDGDSGNTIYF. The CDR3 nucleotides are TGCAGTGCTAGTGACGGGGACTCTGGAAACACCATATATTTT.

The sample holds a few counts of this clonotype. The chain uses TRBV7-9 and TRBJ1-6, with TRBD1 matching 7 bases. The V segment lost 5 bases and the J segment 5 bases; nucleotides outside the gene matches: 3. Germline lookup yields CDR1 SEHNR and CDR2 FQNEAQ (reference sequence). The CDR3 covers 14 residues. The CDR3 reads CASSPGQNNSPLHF. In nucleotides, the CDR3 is TGTGCCAGCAGCCCGGGACAGAATAATTCACCCCTCCACTTT.

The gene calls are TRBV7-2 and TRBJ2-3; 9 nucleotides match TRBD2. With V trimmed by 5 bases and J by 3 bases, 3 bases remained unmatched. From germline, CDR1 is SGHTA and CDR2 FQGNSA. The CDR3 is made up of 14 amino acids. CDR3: CASSISGSTDTQYF. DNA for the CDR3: TGTGCCAGCAGCATTAGCGGGAGTACAGATACGCAGTATTTT.

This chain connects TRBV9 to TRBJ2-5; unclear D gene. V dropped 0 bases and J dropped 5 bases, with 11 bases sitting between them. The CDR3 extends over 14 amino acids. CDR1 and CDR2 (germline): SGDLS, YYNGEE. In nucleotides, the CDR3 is TGTGCCAGCAGCGTAGGGATGGCTGGCGAGACCCAGTACTTC. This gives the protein CASSVGMAGETQYF.

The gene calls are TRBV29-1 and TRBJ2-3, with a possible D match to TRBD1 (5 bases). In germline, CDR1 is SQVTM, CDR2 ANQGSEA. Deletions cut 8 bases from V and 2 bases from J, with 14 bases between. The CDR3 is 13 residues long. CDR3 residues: CSTRTRNTDTQYF. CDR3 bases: TGCAGCACAAGGACAAGAAACACAGATACGCAGTATTTT.

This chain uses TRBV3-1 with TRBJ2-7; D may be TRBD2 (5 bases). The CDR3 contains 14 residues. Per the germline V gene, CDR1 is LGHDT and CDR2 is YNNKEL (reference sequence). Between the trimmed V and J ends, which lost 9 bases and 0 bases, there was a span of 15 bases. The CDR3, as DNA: TGTGCCAGTCGAAAGAACAGCGGCTCCTACGAGCAGTACTTC. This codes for CASRKNSGSYEQYF.

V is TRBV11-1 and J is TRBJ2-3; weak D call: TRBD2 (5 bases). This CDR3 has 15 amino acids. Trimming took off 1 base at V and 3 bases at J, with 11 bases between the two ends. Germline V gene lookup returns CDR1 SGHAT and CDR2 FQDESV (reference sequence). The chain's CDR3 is CASSLVGLRTDTQYF. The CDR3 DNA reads TGTGCCAGCAGCTTAGTCGGACTTCGAACAGATACGCAGTATTTT.

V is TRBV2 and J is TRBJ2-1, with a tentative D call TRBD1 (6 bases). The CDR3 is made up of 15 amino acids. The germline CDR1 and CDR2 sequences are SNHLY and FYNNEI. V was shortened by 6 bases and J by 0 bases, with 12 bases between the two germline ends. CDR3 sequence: CASSGQLSSYNEQFF. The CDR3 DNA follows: TGTGCCAGCAGCGGACAGCTTAGCTCCTACAATGAGCAGTTCTTC.

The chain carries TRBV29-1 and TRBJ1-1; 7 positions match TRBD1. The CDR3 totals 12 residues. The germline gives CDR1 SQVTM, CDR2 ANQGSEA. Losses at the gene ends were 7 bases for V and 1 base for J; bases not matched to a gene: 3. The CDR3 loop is CSGRGTNTEAFF. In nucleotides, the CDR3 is TGCAGCGGCAGGGGGACGAACACTGAAGCTTTCTTT.

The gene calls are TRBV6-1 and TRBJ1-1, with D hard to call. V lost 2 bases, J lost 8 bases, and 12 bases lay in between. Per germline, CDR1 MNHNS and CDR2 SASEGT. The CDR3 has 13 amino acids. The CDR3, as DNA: TGTGCCAGCAGTGAAATGCGGACTGAAGAAGCTTTCTTT. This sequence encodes CASSEMRTEEAFF.

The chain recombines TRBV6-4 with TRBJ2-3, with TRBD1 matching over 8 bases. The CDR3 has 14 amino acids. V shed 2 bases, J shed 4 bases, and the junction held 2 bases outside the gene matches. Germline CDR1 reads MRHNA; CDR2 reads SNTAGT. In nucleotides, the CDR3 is TGTGCCAGCAGTGACGGACAGGGCGCAGATACGCAGTATTTT. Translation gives CASSDGQGADTQYF.

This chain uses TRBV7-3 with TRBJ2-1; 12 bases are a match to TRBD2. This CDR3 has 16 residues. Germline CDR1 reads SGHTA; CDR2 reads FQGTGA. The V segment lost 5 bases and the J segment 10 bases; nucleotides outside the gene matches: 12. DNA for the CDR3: TGTGCCAGCAGCCCAATCCCTCTAGCGGGAGGGCAGGAGCAGTTCTTC. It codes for CASSPIPLAGGQEQFF.

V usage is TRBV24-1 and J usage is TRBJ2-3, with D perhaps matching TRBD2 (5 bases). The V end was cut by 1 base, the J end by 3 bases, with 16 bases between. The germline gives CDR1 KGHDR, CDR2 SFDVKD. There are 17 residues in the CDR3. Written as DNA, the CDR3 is TGTGCCACCAGTGATTTTTGGGCTAGCCAAGGGACAGATACGCAGTATTTT. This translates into CATSDFWASQGTDTQYF.

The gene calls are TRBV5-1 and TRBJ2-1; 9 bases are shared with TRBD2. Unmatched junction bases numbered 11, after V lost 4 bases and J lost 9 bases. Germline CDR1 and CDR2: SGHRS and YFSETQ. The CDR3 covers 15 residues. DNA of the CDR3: TGCGCCAGCAGCCCCCCCGGGGCGGGAGGGGGTGAGCAGTTCTTC. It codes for CASSPPGAGGGEQFF. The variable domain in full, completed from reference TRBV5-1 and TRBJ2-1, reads KAGVTQTPRYLIKTRGQQVTLSCSPISGHRSVSWYQQTPGQGLQFLFEYFSETQRNKGNFPGRFSGRQFSNSRSEMNVSTLELGDSALYLCASSPPGAGGGEQFFGPGTRLTVL.

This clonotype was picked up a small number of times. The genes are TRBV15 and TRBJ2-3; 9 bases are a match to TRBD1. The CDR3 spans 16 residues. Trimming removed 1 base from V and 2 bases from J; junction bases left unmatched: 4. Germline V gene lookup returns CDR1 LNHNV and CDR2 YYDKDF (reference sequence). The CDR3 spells CATSRARDRVTDTQYF. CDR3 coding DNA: TGTGCCACCAGCAGAGCCCGGGACAGGGTCACAGATACGCAGTATTTT.

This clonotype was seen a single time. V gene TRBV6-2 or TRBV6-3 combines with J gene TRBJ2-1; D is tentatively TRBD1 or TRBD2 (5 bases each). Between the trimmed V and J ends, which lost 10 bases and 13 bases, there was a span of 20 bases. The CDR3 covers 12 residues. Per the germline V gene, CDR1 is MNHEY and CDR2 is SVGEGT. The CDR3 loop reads CATMPGTALQFF. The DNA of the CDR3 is TGTGCCACCATGCCCGGGACGGCTCTCCAGTTCTTC.

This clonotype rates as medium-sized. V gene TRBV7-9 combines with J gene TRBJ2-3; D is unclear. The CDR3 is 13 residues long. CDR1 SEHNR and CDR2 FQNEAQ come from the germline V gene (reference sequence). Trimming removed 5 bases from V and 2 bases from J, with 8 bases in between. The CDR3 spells CASSPPSTDTQYF. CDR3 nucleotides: TGTGCCAGCAGCCCCCCGTCCACAGATACGCAGTATTTT. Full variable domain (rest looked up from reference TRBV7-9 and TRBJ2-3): DTGVSQNPRHKITKRGQNVTFRCDPISEHNRLYWYRQTLGQGPEFLTYFQNEAQLEKSRLLSDRFSAERPKGSFSTLEIQRTEQGDSAMYLCASSPPSTDTQYFGPGTRLTVL.